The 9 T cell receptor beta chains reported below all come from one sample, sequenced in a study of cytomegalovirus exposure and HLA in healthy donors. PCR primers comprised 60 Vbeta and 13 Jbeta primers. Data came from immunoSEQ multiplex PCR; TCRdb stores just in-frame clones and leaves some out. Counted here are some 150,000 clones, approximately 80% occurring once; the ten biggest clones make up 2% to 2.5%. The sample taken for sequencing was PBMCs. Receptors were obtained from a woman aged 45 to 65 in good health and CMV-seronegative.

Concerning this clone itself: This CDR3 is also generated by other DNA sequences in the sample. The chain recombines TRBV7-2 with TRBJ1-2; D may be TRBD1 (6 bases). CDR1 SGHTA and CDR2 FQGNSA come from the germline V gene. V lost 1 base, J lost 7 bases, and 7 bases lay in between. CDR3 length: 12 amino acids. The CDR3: CASSLVGAGYTF. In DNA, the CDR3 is TGTGCCAGCAGCTTAGTGGGGGCTGGCTACACCTTC.

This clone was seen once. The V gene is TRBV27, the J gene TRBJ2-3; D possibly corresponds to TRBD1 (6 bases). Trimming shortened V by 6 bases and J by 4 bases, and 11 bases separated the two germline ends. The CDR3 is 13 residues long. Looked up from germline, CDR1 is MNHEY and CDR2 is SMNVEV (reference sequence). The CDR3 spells CASSTGFSDTQYF. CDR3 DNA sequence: TGTGCCAGCAGCACAGGGTTTTCAGATACGCAGTATTTT.

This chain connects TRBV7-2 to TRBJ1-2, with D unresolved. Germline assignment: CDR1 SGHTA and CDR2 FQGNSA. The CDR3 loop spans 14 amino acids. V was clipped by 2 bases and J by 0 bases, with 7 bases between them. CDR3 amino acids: CASSLQATNYGYTF. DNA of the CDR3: TGTGCCAGCAGCTTACAGGCGACTAACTATGGCTACACCTTC.

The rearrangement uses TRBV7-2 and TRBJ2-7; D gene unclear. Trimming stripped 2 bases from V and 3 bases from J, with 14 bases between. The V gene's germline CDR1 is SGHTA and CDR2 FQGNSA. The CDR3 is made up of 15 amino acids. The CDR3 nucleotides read TGTGCCAGCAGCTTATCTTCCAGGAAAGACTACGAGCAGTACTTC. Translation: CASSLSSRKDYEQYF. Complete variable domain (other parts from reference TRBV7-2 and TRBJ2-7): GAGVSQSPSNKVTEKGKDVELRCDPISGHTALYWYRQSLGQGLEFLIYFQGNSAPDKSGLPSDRFSAERTGGSVSTLTIQRTQQEDSAVYLCASSLSSRKDYEQYFGPGTRLTVT.

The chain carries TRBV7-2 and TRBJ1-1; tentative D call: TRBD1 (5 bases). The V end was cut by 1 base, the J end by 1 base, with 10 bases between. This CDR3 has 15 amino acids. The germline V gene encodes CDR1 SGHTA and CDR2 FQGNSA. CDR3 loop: CASSLGGEGNTEAFF. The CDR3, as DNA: TGTGCCAGCAGCTTAGGGGGGGAAGGGAACACTGAAGCTTTCTTT.

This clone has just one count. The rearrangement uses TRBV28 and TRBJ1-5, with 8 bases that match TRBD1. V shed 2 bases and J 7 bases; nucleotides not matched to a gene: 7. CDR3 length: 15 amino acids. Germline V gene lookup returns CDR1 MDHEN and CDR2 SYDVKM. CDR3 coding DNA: TGTGCCAGCAGTTTACCCAGGGGGCCAGGGCAGCCCCAGCATTTT. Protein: CASSLPRGPGQPQHF. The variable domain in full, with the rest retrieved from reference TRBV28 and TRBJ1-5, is DVKVTQSSRYLVKRTGEKVFLECVQDMDHENMFWYRQDPGLGLRLIYFSYDVKMKEKGDIPEGYSVSREKKERFSLILESASTNQTSMYLCASSLPRGPGQPQHFGDGTRLSIL.

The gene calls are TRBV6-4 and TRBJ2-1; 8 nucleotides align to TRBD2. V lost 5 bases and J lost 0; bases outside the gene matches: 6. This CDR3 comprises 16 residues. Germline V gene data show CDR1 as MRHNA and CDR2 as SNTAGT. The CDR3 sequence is CASSPSGGDSYNEQFF. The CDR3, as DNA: TGTGCCAGCAGTCCCAGCGGGGGAGACTCCTACAATGAGCAGTTCTTC.

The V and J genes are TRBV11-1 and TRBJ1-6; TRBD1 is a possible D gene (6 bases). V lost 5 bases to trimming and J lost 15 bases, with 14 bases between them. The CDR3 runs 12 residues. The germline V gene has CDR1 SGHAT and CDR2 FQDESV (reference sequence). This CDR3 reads CASSPDRQVLHF. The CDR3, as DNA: TGTGCCAGCAGCCCCGACCGACAGGTCCTCCACTTT.

CDR3 sequence: CASSYSGGSSYEQYF. CDR3 in DNA: TGTGCCAGCAGTTACTCGGGCGGGAGCTCCTACGAGCAGTACTTC. The chain uses TRBV6-6 and TRBJ2-7; 7 bases agree with TRBD2. The V and J ends lost 0 bases and 0 bases, in that order; junction bases with no gene match: 2. The CDR3 is 15 residues long. Germline V gives CDR1 MNHNY, CDR2 SVGAGI (reference sequence).